These 19 T cell receptor beta chains were sequenced from one sample in a study of T cell responses to AZD1222 COVID-19 vaccine. The repertoire was sequenced with immunoSEQ multiplex PCR; TCRdb's copy has only in-frame clones and lacks some. The sample lists 95,000 to 100,000 clones; around 87% were seen once. The sample was peripheral blood, taken 28 days after the second AZD1222 dose. The source is an adult who received the AZD1222 COVID-19 vaccine.

This chain connects TRBV29-1 to TRBJ2-2; TRBD2 matches 10 bases. The germline V gene encodes CDR1 SQVTM and CDR2 ANQGSEA. The CDR3 contains 15 residues. The V gene end was trimmed by 2 bases and the J gene end by 5 bases; junction bases not matched to a gene: 5. CDR3: CSVESLAGVTGELFF. CDR3 DNA: TGCAGCGTTGAATCCCTAGCGGGAGTGACCGGGGAGCTGTTTTTT.

The CDR3, as DNA: TGTGCCAGCAGTATGGGGGGGCAGCCCCAGCATTTT. This translates into CASSMGGQPQHF. V and J are TRBV7-9 and TRBJ1-5; D perhaps matches TRBD1 (5 bases). This CDR3 has 12 residues. Trimming left V 6 bases short and J 7 bases short, with 10 bases between. Germline V lookup: CDR1 SEHNR, CDR2 FQNEAQ (reference sequence).

The genes are TRBV2 and TRBJ1-2; TRBD1 agrees at 7 bases. Unmatched junction bases numbered 15, after V lost 7 bases and J lost 4 bases. The CDR3 sequence is 16 residues long. Germline V gene sequence: CDR1 SNHLY, CDR2 FYNNEI. The CDR3 protein is CASNPGQLQPRYGYTF. CDR3 nucleotide sequence: TGTGCCAGCAACCCGGGACAGCTTCAACCCCGCTATGGCTACACCTTC.

This sequence joins TRBV3-1 (or the pseudogene TRBV3-2) and TRBJ2-2; no definite D call. Trimming took 0 bases from V and 7 from J, leaving 9 bases between them. The CDR3 totals 14 residues. Germline CDR1 is LGHDT and CDR2 is YNNKEL (reference sequence). The DNA of the CDR3 is TGTGCCAGCAGCCAAGATCCGTCCGGCGGGGAGCTGTTTTTT. Encoded protein: CASSQDPSGGELFF.

This chain connects TRBV23-1 to TRBJ2-3, with 7 bases matching TRBD1. TRBV23-1 is an ORF, with its function uncertain. This CDR3 is built from 18 residues. J gave up 4 bases and V 1 base, and 14 bases lay outside the gene matches. The CDR3 is CASSQWPQPGQRSDTQYF. The CDR3 nucleotides are TGCGCCAGCAGTCAATGGCCCCAACCGGGACAGCGGTCAGATACGCAGTATTTT.

This clone occurred once. The chain combines TRBV12-3 or TRBV12-4 with TRBJ1-1, with D hard to call. This CDR3 is 13 amino acids long. The V gene lost 5 bases and the J gene lost 10 bases, with 17 bases spanning the gap. CDR3 bases: TGTGCCAGCAGTCCTTCCGGACGAGGGAGAGCTTTCTTT. Its translation is CASSPSGRGRAFF.

The CDR3 bases are TGTGCCAGCAGCCAAGAGGGGGTTAGGCAGTATTTT. Its protein product is CASSQEGVRQYF. This chain joins TRBV3-1 (or the pseudogene TRBV3-2) and TRBJ2-3, with D possibly being TRBD1 or TRBD2 (5 bases each). The CDR3 consists of 12 residues. Germline lookup yields CDR1 LGHDT and CDR2 YNNKEL (reference sequence). Trimming removed 0 bases at V and 11 bases at J, with 9 bases between.

CDR3 sequence: CASSPTGYSNQPQHF. The CDR3 DNA follows: TGTGCCAGCAGTCCCACAGGGTATAGCAATCAGCCCCAGCATTTT. The chain couples TRBV27 to TRBJ1-5, with a weak D call TRBD1 (6 bases). Germline CDR1 MNHEY, CDR2 SMNVEV (reference sequence). V was shortened by 5 bases and J by 0 bases, with 11 bases between the two germline ends. The CDR3 sequence is 15 residues long.

V usage is TRBV6-5 and J usage is TRBJ2-1; D gene unclear. Germline lookup yields CDR1 MNHEY and CDR2 SVGAGI. The CDR3 contains 15 residues. V lost 0 bases and J lost 1, with 7 bases in between. CDR3 residues: CASSYSPPSYNEQFF. The CDR3 bases are TGTGCCAGCAGTTACTCCCCCCCTTCCTACAATGAGCAGTTCTTC.

In this sample, this clone turned up a few times. The V gene is TRBV5-1, the J gene TRBJ1-5; no clear D gene. Germline CDR1 is SGHRS and CDR2 is YFSETQ. The V and J ends lost 4 bases and 2 bases respectively, with 13 bases between them. The CDR3 extends over 15 amino acids. The CDR3: CASSPTGPGNQPQHF. CDR3 sequence (DNA): TGCGCCAGCAGCCCGACCGGACCGGGCAATCAGCCCCAGCATTTT.

This chain uses TRBV3-1 (or the pseudogene TRBV3-2) with TRBJ2-7; 9 nucleotides line up with TRBD2. The junction had 9 bases not matched to a gene; V was cut back by 6 bases and J by 3 bases. In germline, CDR1 is LGHDT, CDR2 YNNKEL (reference sequence). The CDR3 has 15 amino acids. The CDR3 here is CASSTPGRGGYEQYF. DNA for the CDR3: TGTGCCAGCAGTACCCCGGGGCGGGGGGGCTACGAGCAGTACTTC.

The chain recombines TRBV23-1 with TRBJ2-1, with 8 bases lining up with TRBD2. TRBV23-1 is labeled an ORF, and its function is uncertain. The CDR3 sequence is 15 residues long. J gave up 4 bases and V 3 bases, and 5 bases lay outside the gene matches. The CDR3 DNA sequence: TGCGCCAGCAGTCATAAGCGGGGGTATTACAATGAGCAGTTCTTC. Translation: CASSHKRGYYNEQFF.

The J gene is TRBJ1-4, the V gene TRBV4-1; D remains unclear. The CDR3 has 14 amino acids. Germline-derived CDR1 and CDR2 are MGHRA and YSYEKL. The V end lost 0 bases, the J end lost 3 bases, and 5 bases lay between the germline ends. The CDR3: CASSQDPPNEKLFF. The CDR3 nucleotides are TGCGCCAGCAGCCAAGATCCACCTAATGAAAAACTGTTTTTT.

The chain carries TRBV6-5 and TRBJ1-1; no clear D. Trimming removed 0 bases at V and 2 bases at J, with 4 bases between. The CDR3 loop spans 13 amino acids. Germline assignment: CDR1 MNHEY and CDR2 SVGAGI. CDR3 DNA sequence: TGTGCCAGCAGTTACTCGAAAAACACTGAAGCTTTCTTT. Its protein product is CASSYSKNTEAFF.

The genes are TRBV5-1 and TRBJ2-3; perhaps TRBD1 as D (7 bases). The V and J ends lost 4 bases and 5 bases respectively, with 14 bases between them. The germline CDR1 and CDR2 sequences are SGHRS and YFSETQ. The CDR3 consists of 14 residues. The CDR3: CASSAGQNEDTQYF. CDR3 in DNA: TGCGCCAGCAGCGCGGGACAGAATGAAGATACGCAGTATTTT.

The chain links TRBV27 to TRBJ2-3; D is perhaps TRBD1 (6 bases). This CDR3 is built from 17 residues. Trimming removed 3 bases from V and 2 bases from J, with 18 bases in between. Germline CDR1 MNHEY, CDR2 SMNVEV (reference sequence). In DNA form, the CDR3 reads TGTGCCAGCAGTTTTCGGGCGTTGGACAGTTTCACAGATACGCAGTATTTT. Protein: CASSFRALDSFTDTQYF.

J is TRBJ2-2 and V is TRBV7-8; D tentatively fits TRBD1 or TRBD2 (5 bases each). From germline, CDR1 is SGHVS and CDR2 FQNEAQ. V was pared by 3 bases and J by 1 base, with 12 bases between. CDR3 length: 16 residues. As DNA, the CDR3 is TGTGCCAGCAGCTTGGGACGGTCGATGAACACCGGGGAGCTGTTTTTT. It codes for CASSLGRSMNTGELFF. Drawing the rest from reference TRBV7-8 and TRBJ2-2, the complete variable domain is GAGVSQSPRYKVAKRGQDVALRCDPISGHVSLFWYQQALGQGPEFLTYFQNEAQLDKSGLPSDRFFAERPEGSVSTLKIQRTQQEDSAVYLCASSLGRSMNTGELFFGEGSRLTVL.

This clone appeared a single time. This chain uses TRBV7-8 with TRBJ2-7, with D perhaps matching TRBD1 (5 bases). This CDR3 is built from 12 residues. CDR1 is SGHVS, CDR2 FQNEAQ, per germline. The germline V and J ends were trimmed by 5 bases and 4 bases, with 9 bases remaining between them. CDR3 residues: CASSQQEYEQYF. DNA of the CDR3: TGTGCCAGCAGCCAACAGGAATACGAGCAGTACTTC.

The chain carries TRBV7-2 and TRBJ2-7; 11 bases agree with TRBD2. Germline loops: CDR1 SGHTA, CDR2 FQGNSA. This CDR3 region has 15 residues. J lost 1 base, V lost 6 bases, and 5 bases had no gene match. DNA for the CDR3: TGTGCCAGCAGTTCCCGACTAGCGGGATCCTACGAGCAGTACTTC. As protein: CASSSRLAGSYEQYF.